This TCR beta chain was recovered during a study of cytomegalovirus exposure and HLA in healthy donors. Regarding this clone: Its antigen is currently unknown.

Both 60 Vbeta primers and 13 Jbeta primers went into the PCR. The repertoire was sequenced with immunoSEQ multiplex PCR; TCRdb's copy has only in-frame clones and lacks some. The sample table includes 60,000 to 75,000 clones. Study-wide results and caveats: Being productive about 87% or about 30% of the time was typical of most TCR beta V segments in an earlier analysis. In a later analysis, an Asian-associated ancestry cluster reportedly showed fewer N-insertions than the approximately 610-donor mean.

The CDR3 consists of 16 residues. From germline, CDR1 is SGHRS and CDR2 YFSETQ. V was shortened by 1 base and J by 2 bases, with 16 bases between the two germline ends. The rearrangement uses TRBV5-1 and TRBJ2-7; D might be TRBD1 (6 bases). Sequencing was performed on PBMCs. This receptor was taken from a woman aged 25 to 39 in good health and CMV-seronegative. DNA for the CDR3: TGCGCCAGCAGCTTGTTCGCCCAGGGGAATGCCTACGAGCAGTACTTC. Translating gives CASSLFAQGNAYEQYF.